The clone carrying this T cell receptor beta chain ranks as medium-sized. Antigen: not known. A read error may account for a junction end that differs from germline. Each cDNA molecule carried a unique molecular identifier. TCRdb reprocessed the 5' RACE reads with MiXCR, giving one entry per CDR3 protein. The sample shows under 20,000 distinct CDR3 sequences, approximately 4.4% of them seen only once. These data are taken from a study of early T cells in non-severe SARS-CoV-2 infection. Study-wide background: Unsorted whole-blood RNA was sequenced in bulk, leaving chains unpaired.

The length of the CDR3 is 13 residues. The germline V gene has CDR1 SGHVS and CDR2 FNYEAQ. Study-level points and caveats: Comparison of clonotypes with VDJdb favored anti-spike CD8 responses while missing private and CD4 specificities.

Source material: whole blood. The receptor was isolated from an adult who was a healthcare worker with PCR-confirmed SARS-CoV-2 infection or an uninfected control (not recorded which). V is TRBV7-6 and J is TRBJ1-1; TRBD1 matches at 7 bases. CDR3 sequence: CASSLGQGTEAFF. The CDR3 DNA reads TGTGCCAGCAGCTTAGGACAGGGAACTGAAGCCTTCTTT.